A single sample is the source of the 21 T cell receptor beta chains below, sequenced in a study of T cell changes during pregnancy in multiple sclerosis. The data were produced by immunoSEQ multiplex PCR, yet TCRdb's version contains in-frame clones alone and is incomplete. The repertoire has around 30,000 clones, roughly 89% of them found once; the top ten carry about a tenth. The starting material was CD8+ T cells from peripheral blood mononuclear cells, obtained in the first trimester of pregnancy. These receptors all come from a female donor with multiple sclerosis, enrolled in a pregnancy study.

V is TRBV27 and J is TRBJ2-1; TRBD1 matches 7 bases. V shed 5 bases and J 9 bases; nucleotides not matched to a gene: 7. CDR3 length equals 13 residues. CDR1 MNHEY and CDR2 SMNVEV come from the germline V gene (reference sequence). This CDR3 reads CASSPPTGFEQFF. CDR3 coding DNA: TGTGCCAGCAGTCCGCCGACAGGGTTTGAGCAGTTCTTC.

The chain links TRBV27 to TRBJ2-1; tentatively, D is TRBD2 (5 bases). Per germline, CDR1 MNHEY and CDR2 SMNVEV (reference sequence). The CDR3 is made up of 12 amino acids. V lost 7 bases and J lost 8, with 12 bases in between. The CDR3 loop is CASTSAVYEQFF. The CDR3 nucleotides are TGTGCCAGCACCTCAGCGGTCTATGAGCAGTTCTTC.

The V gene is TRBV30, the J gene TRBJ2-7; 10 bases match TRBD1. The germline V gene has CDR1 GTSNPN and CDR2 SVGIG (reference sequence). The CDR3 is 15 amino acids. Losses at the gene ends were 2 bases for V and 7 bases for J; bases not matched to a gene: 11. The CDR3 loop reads CAWSPGTGVLREQYF. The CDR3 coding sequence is TGTGCCTGGAGTCCCGGGACAGGGGTACTACGGGAGCAGTACTTC. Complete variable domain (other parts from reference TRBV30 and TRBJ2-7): SQTIHQWPATLVQPVGSPLSLECTVEGTSNPNLYWYRQAAGRGLQLLFYSVGIGQISSEVPQNLSASRPQDRQFILSSKKLLLSDSGFYLCAWSPGTGVLREQYFGPGTRLTVT.

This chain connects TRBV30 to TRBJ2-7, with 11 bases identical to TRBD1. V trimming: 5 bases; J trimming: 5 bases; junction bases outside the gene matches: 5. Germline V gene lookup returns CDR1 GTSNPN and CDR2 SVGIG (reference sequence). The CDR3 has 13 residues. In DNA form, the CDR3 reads TGTGCCTGGGGGCGGACAGGGGGCGACGAGCAGTACTTC. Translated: CAWGRTGGDEQYF.

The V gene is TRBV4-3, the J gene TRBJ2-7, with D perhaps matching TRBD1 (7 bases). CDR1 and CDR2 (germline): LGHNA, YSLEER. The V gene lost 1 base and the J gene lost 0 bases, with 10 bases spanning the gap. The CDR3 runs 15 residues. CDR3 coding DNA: TGCGCCAGCAGCCAAGCAGGGGGGAACTCCTACGAGCAGTACTTC. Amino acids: CASSQAGGNSYEQYF.

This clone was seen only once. The CDR3 sequence is CASSVGGLQGGETQYF. The CDR3 bases are TGTGCCAGCAGCGTGGGGGGTCTTCAGGGGGGAGAGACCCAGTACTTC. V gene TRBV9 combines with J gene TRBJ2-5; tentatively, D is TRBD1 (7 bases). The germline CDR1 and CDR2 sequences are SGDLS and YYNGEE. The CDR3 length is 16 residues. The V end was cut by 2 bases, the J end by 4 bases, with 18 bases between.

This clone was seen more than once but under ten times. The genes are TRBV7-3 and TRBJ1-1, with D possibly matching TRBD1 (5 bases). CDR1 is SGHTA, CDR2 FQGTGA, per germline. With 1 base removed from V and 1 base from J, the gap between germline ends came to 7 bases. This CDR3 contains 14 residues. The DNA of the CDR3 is TGTGCCAGCAGCTTAATGGGGGGGAACACTGAAGCTTTCTTT. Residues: CASSLMGGNTEAFF.

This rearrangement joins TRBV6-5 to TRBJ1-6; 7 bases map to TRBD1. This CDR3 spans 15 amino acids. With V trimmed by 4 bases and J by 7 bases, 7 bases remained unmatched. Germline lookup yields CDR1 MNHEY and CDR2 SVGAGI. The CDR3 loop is CASSSEGQVNSPLHF. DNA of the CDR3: TGTGCCAGCAGTTCCGAAGGACAGGTCAATTCACCCCTCCACTTT.

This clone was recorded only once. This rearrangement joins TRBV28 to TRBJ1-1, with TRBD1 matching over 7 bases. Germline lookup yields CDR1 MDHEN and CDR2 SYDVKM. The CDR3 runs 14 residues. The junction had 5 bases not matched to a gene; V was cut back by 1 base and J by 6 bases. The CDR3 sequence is CASSLYRTGPEAFF. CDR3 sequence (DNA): TGTGCCAGCAGTTTATACCGGACAGGACCTGAAGCTTTCTTT.

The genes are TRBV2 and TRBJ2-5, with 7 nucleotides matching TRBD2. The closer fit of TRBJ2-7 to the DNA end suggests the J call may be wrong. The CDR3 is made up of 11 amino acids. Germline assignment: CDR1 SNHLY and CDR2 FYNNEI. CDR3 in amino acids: CASHGLGEQYF. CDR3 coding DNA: TGTGCCAGCCACGGACTAGGCGAGCAGTACTTC.

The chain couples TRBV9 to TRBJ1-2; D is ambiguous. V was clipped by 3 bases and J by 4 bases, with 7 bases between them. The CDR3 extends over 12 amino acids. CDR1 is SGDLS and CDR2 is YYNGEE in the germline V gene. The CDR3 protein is CASSGAVYGYTF. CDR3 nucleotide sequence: TGTGCCAGCAGCGGGGCAGTCTATGGCTACACCTTC. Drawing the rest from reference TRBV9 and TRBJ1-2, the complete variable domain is DSGVTQTPKHLITATGQRVTLRCSPRSGDLSVYWYQQSLDQGLQFLIQYYNGEERAKGNILERFSAQQFPDLHSELNLSSLELGDSALYFCASSGAVYGYTFGSGTRLTVV.

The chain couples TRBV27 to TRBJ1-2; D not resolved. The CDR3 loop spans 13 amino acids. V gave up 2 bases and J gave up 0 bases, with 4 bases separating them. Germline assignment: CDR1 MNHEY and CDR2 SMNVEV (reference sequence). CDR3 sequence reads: CASSLGANYGYTF. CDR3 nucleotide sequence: TGTGCCAGCAGTTTAGGAGCTAACTATGGCTACACCTTC.

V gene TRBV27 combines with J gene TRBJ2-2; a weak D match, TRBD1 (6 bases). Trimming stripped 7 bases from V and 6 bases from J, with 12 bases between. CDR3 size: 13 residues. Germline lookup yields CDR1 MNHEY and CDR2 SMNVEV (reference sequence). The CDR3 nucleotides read TGTGCCAGCACAACAGGGATCCCCGGGGAGCTGTTTTTT. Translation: CASTTGIPGELFF.

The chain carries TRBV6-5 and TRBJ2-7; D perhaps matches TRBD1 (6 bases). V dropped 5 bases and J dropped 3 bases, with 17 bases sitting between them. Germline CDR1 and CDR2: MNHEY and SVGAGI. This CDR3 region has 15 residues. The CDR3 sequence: CASSVRDNPFYEQYF. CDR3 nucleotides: TGTGCCAGCAGTGTCCGGGACAACCCCTTCTACGAGCAGTACTTC.

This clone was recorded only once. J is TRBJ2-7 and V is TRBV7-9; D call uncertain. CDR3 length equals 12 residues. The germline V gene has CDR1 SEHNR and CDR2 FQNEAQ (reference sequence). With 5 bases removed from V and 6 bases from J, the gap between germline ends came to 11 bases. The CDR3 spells CASSPFTGEQYF. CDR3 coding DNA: TGTGCCAGCAGCCCATTTACTGGCGAGCAGTACTTC. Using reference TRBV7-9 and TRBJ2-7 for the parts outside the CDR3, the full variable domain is DTGVSQNPRHKITKRGQNVTFRCDPISEHNRLYWYRQTLGQGPEFLTYFQNEAQLEKSRLLSDRFSAERPKGSFSTLEIQRTEQGDSAMYLCASSPFTGEQYFGPGTRLTVT.

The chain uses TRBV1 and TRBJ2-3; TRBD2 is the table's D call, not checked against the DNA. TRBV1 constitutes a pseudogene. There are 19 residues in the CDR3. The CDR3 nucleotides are TGCACCAGCAGCCAAGACGAGGGTAATGGCGGGGGGACCACAGATACGCAGTATTTT. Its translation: CTSSQDEGNGGGTTDTQYF.

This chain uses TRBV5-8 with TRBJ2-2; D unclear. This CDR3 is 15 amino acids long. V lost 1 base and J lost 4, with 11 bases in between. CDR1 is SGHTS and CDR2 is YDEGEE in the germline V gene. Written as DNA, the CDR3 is TGTGCCAGCAGCTTGAATGGGCACGGCACCGGGGAGCTGTTTTTT. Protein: CASSLNGHGTGELFF.

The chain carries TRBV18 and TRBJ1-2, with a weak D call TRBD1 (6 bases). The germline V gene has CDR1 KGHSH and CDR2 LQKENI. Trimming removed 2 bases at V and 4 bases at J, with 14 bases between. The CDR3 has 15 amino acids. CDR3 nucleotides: TGTGCCAGCTCACCATATACCGGACAGCCCTATGGCTACACCTTC. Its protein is CASSPYTGQPYGYTF. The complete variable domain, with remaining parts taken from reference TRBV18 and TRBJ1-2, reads NAGVMQNPRHLVRRRGQEARLRCSPMKGHSHVYWYRQLPEEGLKFMVYLQKENIIDESGMPKERFSAEFPKEGPSILRIQQVVRGDSAAYFCASSPYTGQPYGYTFGSGTRLTVV.

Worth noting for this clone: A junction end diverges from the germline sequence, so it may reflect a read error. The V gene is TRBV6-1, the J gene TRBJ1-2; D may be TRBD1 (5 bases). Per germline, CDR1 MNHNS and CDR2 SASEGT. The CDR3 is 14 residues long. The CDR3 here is CASSEGHPNYGYTF. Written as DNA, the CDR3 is TGTGCCAGCAGCGAAGGACACCCGAACTATGGCTACACCTTC.

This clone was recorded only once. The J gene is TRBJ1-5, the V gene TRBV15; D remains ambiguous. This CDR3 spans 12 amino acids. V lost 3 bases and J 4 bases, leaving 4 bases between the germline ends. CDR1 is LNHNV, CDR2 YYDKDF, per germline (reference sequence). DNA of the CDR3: TGTGCCACCAGCAGCCTAAATCAGCCCCAGCATTTT. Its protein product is CATSSLNQPQHF.

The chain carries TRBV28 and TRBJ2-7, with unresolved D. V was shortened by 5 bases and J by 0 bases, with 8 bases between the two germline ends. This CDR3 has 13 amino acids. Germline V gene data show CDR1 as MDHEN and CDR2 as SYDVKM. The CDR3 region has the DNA TGTGCCAGCAGTCCCCCGTTCTCCTACGAGCAGTACTTC. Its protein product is CASSPPFSYEQYF.